Sequencing of this T cell receptor (beta chain) was carried out in a study of human T cells and chemical hapten exposure. Study information: Minor volume differences among pooled libraries chiefly drove per-sample TCR yield variation. Study-level results: Among expanded TCRs, significantly more large CDR3 similarity clusters formed than among controls.

TCRdb reanalysed the RACE reads using MiXCR and keeps one entry per CDR3 protein. The data hold about 60,000 distinct CDR3 sequences, with about 11% observed a single time. Time point of the sample: pre-sensitization, week 0. Treatment meaning: therapeutic diphenylcyclopropenone sensitization with weekly scalp DPC. Unfractionated whole blood was the source from which total RNA was extracted. V lost 3 bases, J lost 0 bases, and 9 bases stayed unmatched. CDR3 length: 18 residues. Germline CDR1 is MDHEN and CDR2 is SYDVKM. In this sample, this clonotype turned up a few times. Its specificity is unknown. This sequence joins TRBV28 and TRBJ2-1, with 9 positions matching TRBD2. Sequencing was performed on whole blood, taken in connection with sensitization to the hapten diphenylcyclopropenone (DPC). The receptor was derived from a woman aged 40-49 years with alopecia areata. Some clones in this sample may be carry-over from other donors' samples. CDR3 sequence (DNA): TGTGCCAGCAGTTTGTCGGGTAGCGGGAGACTCTCCTACAATGAGCAGTTCTTC. Its protein product is CASSLSGSGRLSYNEQFF.